This TCR beta chain is from a study of cytomegalovirus exposure and HLA in healthy donors. The PCR made use of 60 Vbeta and 13 Jbeta primers. Libraries were prepared by immunoSEQ multiplex PCR; TCRdb keeps only in-frame clonotypes and omits some of them. Of about 200,000 clones listed, more than 80% are singletons. Only a few counts were recorded for this clone. Antigen specificity is unknown. Study-level points and caveats: Earlier analysis looked at TCR beta V segments, and most were productive about 87% or about 30% of the time. As a later analysis revealed, the rate of TCR association differed by HLA locus, with DRB1 most and HLA-C fewest. The presence/absence work took it that sequencing depth was about the same across donors. Later analysis found that TCR beta chains associated with HLA were more clonally expanded than other, equally common chains.

CDR3 size: 13 residues. CDR1 and CDR2 from the germline V gene are MNHEY and SMNVEV (reference sequence). Trimming pared 6 bases from V and 2 bases from J, leaving 10 bases between. What was sequenced was PBMCs. V is TRBV27 and J is TRBJ2-5; tentatively, D is TRBD1 (6 bases). The receptor was isolated from a man younger than 45 in good health and CMV-seronegative. The CDR3 DNA sequence: TGTGCCAGCAGCTCCGGGACACAAGAGACCCAGTACTTC. It is translated as CASSSGTQETQYF.